This T cell receptor beta chain was recorded in a study of blood T cell repertoires in COVID-19. Across the whole study: COVID-19 samples, acute and convalescent, were from the United States, Italy and Spain.

TCRdb's table, derived via immunoSEQ multiplex PCR, lists solely in-frame clones and lacks some. The data contain 150,000 to 200,000 clones, more than 65% of them seen just once; the ten biggest clones take up roughly 13%. The germline CDR1 and CDR2 sequences are MNHNY and SVGAGI (reference sequence). With V trimmed by 7 bases and J by 9 bases, 16 bases remained unmatched. There are 15 residues in the CDR3. V is TRBV6-6 and J is TRBJ1-2; 8 bases align to TRBD1. Source material: peripheral blood. The receptor's source is a woman of 80 years or more with acute or convalescent COVID-19. This chain's CDR3 is CASTGGQGRSASYTF. The CDR3 nucleotides read TGTGCCAGCACCGGAGGACAGGGACGTTCGGCCAGCTACACCTTC.